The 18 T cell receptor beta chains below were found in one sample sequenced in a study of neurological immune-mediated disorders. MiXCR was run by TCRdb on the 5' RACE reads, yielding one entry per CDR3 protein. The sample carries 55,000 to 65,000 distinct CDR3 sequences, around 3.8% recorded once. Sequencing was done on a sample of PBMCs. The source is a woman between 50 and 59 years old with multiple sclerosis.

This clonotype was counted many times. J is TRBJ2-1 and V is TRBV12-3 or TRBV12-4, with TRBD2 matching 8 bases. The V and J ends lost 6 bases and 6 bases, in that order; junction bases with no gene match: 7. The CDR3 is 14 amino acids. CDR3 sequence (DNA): TGTGCCAGCAGACTCAGGACTAGCCCCAATGAGCAGTTCTTC. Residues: CASRLRTSPNEQFF.

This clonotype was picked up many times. CDR3 loop: CAIGGATQETQYF. The CDR3 DNA reads TGTGCCATTGGGGGAGCCACTCAAGAGACCCAGTACTTC. The rearrangement links TRBV10-3 to TRBJ2-5; perhaps D is TRBD1 or TRBD2 (5 bases each). Trimming removed 9 bases from V and 2 bases from J, with 13 bases in between. The CDR3 is 13 residues long. Germline values: CDR1 ENHRY, CDR2 SYGVKD.

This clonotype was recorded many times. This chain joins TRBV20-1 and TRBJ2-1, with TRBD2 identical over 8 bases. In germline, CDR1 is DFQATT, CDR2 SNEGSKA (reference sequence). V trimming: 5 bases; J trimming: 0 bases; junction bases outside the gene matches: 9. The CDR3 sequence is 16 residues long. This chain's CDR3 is CSAREGLPSSYNEQFF. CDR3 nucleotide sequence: TGCAGTGCTCGGGAGGGGCTACCCAGCTCCTACAATGAGCAGTTCTTC.

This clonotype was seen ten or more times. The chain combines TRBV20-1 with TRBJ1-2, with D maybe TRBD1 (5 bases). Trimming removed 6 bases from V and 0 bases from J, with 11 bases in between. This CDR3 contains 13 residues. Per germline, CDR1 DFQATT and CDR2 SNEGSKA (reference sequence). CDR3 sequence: CSARDASNYGYTF. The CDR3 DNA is TGCAGTGCCCGGGACGCCTCTAACTATGGCTACACCTTC.

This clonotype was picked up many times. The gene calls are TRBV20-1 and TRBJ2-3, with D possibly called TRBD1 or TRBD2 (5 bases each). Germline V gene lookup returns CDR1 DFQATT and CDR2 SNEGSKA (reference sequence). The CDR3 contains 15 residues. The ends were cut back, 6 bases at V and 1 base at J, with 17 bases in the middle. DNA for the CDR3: TGCAGTGCAGGGGTACGGGAAAGGGGCACAGATACGCAGTATTTT. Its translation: CSAGVRERGTDTQYF.

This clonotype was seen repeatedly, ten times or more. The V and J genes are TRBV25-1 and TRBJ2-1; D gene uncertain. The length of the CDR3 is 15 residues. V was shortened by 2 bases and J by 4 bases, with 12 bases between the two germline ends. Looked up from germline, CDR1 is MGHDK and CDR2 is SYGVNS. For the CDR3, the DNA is TGTGCCAGCAGTGAAGGTGGGATCCTTTACAATGAGCAGTTCTTC. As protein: CASSEGGILYNEQFF.

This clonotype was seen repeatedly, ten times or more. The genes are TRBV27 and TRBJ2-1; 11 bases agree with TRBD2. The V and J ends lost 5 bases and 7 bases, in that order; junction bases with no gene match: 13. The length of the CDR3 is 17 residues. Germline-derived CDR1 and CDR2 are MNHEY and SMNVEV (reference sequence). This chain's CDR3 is CASSPNFSGRVGNEQFF. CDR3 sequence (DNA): TGTGCCAGCAGTCCAAACTTTAGCGGGAGGGTCGGAAATGAGCAGTTCTTC.

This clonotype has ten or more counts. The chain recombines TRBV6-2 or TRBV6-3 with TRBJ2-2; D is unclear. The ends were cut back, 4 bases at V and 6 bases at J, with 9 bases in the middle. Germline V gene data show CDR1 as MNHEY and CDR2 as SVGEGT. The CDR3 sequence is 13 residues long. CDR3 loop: CASSSYMAGELFF. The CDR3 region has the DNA TGTGCCAGCAGTTCATATATGGCCGGGGAGCTGTTTTTT.

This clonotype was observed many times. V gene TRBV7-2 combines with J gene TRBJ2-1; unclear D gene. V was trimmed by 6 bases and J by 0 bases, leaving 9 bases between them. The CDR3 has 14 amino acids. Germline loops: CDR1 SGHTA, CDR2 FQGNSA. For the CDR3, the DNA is TGTGCCAGCAGGGACGGAAGCTCCTACAATGAGCAGTTCTTC. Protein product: CASRDGSSYNEQFF.

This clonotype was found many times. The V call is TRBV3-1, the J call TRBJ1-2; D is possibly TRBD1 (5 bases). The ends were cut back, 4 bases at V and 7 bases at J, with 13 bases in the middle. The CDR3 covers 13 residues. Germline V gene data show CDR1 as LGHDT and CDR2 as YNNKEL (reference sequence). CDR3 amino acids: CASSPRGGVGYTF. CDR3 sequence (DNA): TGTGCCAGCAGCCCCCGGGGGGGAGTTGGCTACACCTTC.

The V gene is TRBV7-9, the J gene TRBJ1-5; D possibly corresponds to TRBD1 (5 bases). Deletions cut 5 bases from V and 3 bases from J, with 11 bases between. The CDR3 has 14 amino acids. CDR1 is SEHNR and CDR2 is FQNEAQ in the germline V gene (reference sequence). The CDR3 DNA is TGTGCCAGCAGCCAAGACAGCCCCAATCAGCCCCAGCATTTT. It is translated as CASSQDSPNQPQHF.

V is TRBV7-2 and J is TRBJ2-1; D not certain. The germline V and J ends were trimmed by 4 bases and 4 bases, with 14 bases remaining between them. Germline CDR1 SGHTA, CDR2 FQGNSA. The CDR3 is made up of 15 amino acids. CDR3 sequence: CASSSGFKTYNEQFF. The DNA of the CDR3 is TGTGCCAGCAGCTCGGGTTTTAAAACGTACAATGAGCAGTTCTTC.

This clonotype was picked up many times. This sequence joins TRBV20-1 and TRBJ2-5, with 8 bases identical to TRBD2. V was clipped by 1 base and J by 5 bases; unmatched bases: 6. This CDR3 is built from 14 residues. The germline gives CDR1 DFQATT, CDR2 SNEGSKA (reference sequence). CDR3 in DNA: TGCAGTGCTAGAGCCGGGAGGGCCGGGGAGACCCAGTACTTC. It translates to CSARAGRAGETQYF.

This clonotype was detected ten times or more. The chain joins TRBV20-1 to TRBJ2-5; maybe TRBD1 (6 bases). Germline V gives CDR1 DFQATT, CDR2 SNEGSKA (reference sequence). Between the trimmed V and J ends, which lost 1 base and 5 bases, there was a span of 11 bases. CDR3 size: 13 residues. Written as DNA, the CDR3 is TGCAGTGCTAGAGTTCAGGGGCAGGAGACCCAGTACTTC. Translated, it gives CSARVQGQETQYF.

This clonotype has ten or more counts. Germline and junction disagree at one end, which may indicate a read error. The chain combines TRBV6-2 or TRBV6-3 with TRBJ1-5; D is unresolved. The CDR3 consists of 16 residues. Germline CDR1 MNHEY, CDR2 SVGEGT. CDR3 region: CASSYDPGRSNQPQNF. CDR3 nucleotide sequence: TGTGCCAGCAGTTACGATCCGGGTCGAAGCAATCAGCCCCAGAATTTT.

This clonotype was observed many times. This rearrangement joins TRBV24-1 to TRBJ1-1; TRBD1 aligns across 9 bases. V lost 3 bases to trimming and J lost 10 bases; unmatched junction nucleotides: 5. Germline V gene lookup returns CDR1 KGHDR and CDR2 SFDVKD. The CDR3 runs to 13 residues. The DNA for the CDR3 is TGTGCCACCAGTGATGAACAGGGGGCGAGAGCTTTCTTT. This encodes CATSDEQGARAFF.

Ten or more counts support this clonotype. CDR3 loop: CATAQSGTGGREQYF. The CDR3 DNA is TGCGCCACCGCCCAGTCCGGGACAGGGGGCAGGGAGCAGTACTTC. The chain recombines TRBV5-1 with TRBJ2-7; TRBD1 aligns across 12 bases. Germline values: CDR1 SGHRS, CDR2 YFSETQ. The CDR3 sequence is 15 residues long. The V gene end was trimmed by 9 bases and the J gene end by 7 bases; junction bases not matched to a gene: 14. The full variable domain, in which reference TRBV5-1 and TRBJ2-7 provide the parts outside the CDR3, is KAGVTQTPRYLIKTRGQQVTLSCSPISGHRSVSWYQQTPGQGLQFLFEYFSETQRNKGNFPGRFSGRQFSNSRSEMNVSTLELGDSALYLCATAQSGTGGREQYFGPGTRLTVT.

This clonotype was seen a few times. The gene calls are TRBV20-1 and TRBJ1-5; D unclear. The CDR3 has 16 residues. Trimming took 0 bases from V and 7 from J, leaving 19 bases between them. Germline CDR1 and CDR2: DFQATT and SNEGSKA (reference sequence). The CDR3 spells CSARDPRQLAPQPQHF. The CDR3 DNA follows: TGCAGTGCTAGAGATCCCAGACAACTCGCCCCCCAGCCCCAGCATTTT.